A selection of T cell receptor beta chains follows, all from one sample in a study of blood T cell repertoires in COVID-19. The assay was immunoSEQ multiplex PCR, and TCRdb's table has in-frame clones only and misses some. The sample holds 250,000 to 350,000 clones, 85% to 90% seen once. The sequenced sample consisted of peripheral blood. Every receptor here comes from a young man with acute or convalescent COVID-19. CDR3s include the opening cysteine and the closing phenylalanine or tryptophan. Each record gives: D gene, V gene, J gene, clone size, CDR3 length, CDR3 DNA, CDR3 protein. The D gene is left open where the match is weak. Clone size is not always given. Where it is, it says once, few, many or a class for expanded clones.

>TRBD1|TRBV30|TRBJ1-2|NA|14
TGTGCCTGGAGTGTTGGGACAGGGCACTATGGCTACACCTTC
CAWSVGTGHYGYTF
>TRBD2|TRBV6-1|TRBJ2-1|NA|15
TGTGCCAGCAGTGACAGGCTAGCGGGGGGCAATGAGCAGTTCTTC
CASSDRLAGGNEQFF
>NA|TRBV28|TRBJ1-5|NA|14
TGTGCCAGCACCCCGGCAGGGGCCGGACAGCCCCAGCATTTT
CASTPAGAGQPQHF
>TRBD1|TRBV9|TRBJ2-6|once|15
TGTGCCAGCAGCCCAGGGGGTTCTGGGGCCAACGTCCTGACTTTC
CASSPGGSGANVLTF
>NA|TRBV7-6|TRBJ2-7|NA|15
TGTGCCAGCAGCTCCATTGTGGGGGCTAAATACGAGCAGTACTTC
CASSSIVGAKYEQYF
>NA|TRBV18|TRBJ2-1|NA|16
TGTGCCAGCTCACCGCCAAGACAGAGCTCCTACAATGAGCAGTTCTTC
CASSPPRQSSYNEQFF
>NA|TRBV19|TRBJ1-1|NA|13
TGTGCCAGTAGTGACAGGCCTGGGGATGGAGCTTTCTTT
CASSDRPGDGAFF
>NA|TRBV27|TRBJ1-5|NA|16
TGTGCCAGCAGCCCGGGACACAGCAATAGCAATCAGCCCCAGCATTTT
CASSPGHSNSNQPQHF
>NA|TRBV5-1|TRBJ2-5|once|12
TGCGCCAGCAGTCCTACAGGAGAGACCCAGTACTTC
CASSPTGETQYF
>NA|TRBV20-1|TRBJ2-7|once|11
TGCAGTGCACTGTACGGCTACGAGCAGTACTTC
CSALYGYEQYF
>TRBD2|TRBV5-1|TRBJ2-3|NA|16
TGCGCCAGCAGCTTGGATAGGCGGGAGAGCACAGATACGCAGTATTTT
CASSLDRRESTDTQYF